This paragraph reports one T cell receptor beta chain. No cognate antigen has been identified for it. The input lacks base qualities; no much larger clone sits a single base away. Sequences SNHLY (CDR1) and FYNNEI (CDR2) are obtained from the germline V gene. V is pruned by 3 bases and J by 2 bases, leaving 3 bases of the junction without a gene match. Spanning cysteine to phenylalanine, the CDR3 consists of 15 amino acids. The retained sequence is limited to the CDR3, 45 bases, with the frame set at the first base. The data were taken from a study of blood T cell repertoires in COVID-19 (TCRdb year 2020). For context, the study as a whole: Collaborator samples came from the United States, Italy and Spain and covered acute and convalescent phases of COVID-19. The material from the prospective study consisted of cDNA or gDNA derived from T cells, B-cell-depleted T cells, or PBMCs. The dataset comprised deeply sampled blood TCRbeta repertoires from subjects exposed to, actively infected with, or recovered from COVID-19. The repertoires were released in a freely available public database meant as a resource for research on the immune response to SARS-CoV-2. The samples were drawn from two sources: the first 160 participants of the ongoing ImmuneRACE study, and about 1,300 subjects contributed by 6 global collaborators. Nearly every sample came with metadata listing a de-identified subject ID, COVID-19 status, age in years and sex. HLA class I and class II types, where available, came from metadata supplied by the sample provider rather than from assay-based typing. Study-wide conclusions, independent of this receptor: How much clinical and demographic metadata was included differed by source and by participant, and the metadata was provided uncurated.

TCRbeta CDR3 regions were amplified from genomic DNA using the immunoSEQ Assay, a bias-controlled multiplex PCR. The authors' pipeline ran thus. Nucleated cell counts per sample were estimated from amplification of reference gene primers within the assay. To quantify the absolute abundance of each unique TCRbeta CDR3 rearrangement, sequence reads were collapsed and filtered. For each sample, productive Simpson clonality was calculated as the square root of Simpson's diversity index over productive rearrangements. The table comes from immuneACCESS by way of TCRdb, which keeps in-frame sequences with V and J called. Part of the clones is missing from these tables; in studies checked, under half for an unresolved V gene and the rest for unknown reasons. Clonal size and the V and J genes are those of that table, whereas D and trimming came from the DNA. In all, the sample holds under 45,000 clones, and about 87% of those were seen once. The ten most abundant clones make up 3.5% to 5% of the sample.

One collaborating source in Seattle enrolled patients while the patients were actively infected and followed the patients over time throughout the course of disease. The collaborating institutions used their own protocols to collect whole blood in K2EDTA tubes. For TCRbeta analysis, collaborators shipped samples as frozen whole blood, isolated PBMCs, or DNA extracted from either of those sample types. What was sequenced was peripheral blood. The TCR was taken from a man aged 35 to 55 with COVID-19, enrolled during active disease. This chain joins TRBV2 to TRBJ2-3, with 9 bases aligning to TRBD2. The DNA reads TGTGCCAGCAGTGAGGGACTAGCCCCCACAGATACGCAGTATTTT. This yields the protein CASSEGLAPTDTQYF.